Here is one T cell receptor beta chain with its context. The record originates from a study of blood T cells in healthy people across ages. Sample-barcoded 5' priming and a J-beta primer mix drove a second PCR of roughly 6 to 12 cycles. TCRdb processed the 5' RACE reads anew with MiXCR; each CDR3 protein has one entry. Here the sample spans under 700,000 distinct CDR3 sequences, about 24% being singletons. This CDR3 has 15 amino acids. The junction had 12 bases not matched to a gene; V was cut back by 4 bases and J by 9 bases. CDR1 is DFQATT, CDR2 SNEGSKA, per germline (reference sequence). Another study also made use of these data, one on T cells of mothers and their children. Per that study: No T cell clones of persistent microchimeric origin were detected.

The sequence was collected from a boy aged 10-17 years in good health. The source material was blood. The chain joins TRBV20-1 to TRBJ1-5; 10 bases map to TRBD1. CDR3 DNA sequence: TGCAGTGCTACCTTAAGGGACAGGGGTATTCTGCCCCAGCATTTT. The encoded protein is CSATLRDRGILPQHF.